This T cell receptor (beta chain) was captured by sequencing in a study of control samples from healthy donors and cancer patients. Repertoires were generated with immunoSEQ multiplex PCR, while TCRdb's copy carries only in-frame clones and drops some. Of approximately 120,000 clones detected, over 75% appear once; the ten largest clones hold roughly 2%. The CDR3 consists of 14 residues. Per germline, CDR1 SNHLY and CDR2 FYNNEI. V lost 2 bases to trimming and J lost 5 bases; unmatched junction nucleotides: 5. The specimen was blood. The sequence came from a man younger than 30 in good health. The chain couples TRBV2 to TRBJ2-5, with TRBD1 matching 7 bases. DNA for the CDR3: TGTGCCAGCAGTGAAAGCCCAGGGGGTGAGACCCAGTACTTC. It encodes CASSESPGGETQYF.